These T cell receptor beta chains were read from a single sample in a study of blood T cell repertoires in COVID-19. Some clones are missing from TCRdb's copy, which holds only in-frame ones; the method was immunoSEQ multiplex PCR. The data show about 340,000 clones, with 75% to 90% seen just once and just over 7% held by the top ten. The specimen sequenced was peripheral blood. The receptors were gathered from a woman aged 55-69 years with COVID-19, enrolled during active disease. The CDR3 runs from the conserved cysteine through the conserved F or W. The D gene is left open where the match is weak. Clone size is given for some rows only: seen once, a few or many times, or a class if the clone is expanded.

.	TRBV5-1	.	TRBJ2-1	TGCGCCAGCAGCTTCCAGGGAGGACAAAGCAGCAATGAGCAGTTCTTC	CASSFQGGQSSNEQFF
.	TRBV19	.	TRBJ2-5	TGTGCCAGTAGTATGACAGGACAAGAGACCCAGTACTTC	CASSMTGQETQYF
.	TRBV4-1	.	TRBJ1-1	TGCGCCAGCAGCCAAGATGCGGGGAACACTGAAGCTTTCTTT	CASSQDAGNTEAFF
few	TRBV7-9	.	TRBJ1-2	TGTGCCAGCAGCTATCTTCCTAACTATGGCTACACCTTC	CASSYLPNYGYTF
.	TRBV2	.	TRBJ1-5	TGTGCCAGCAGTGACCGACAGTTGAATCAGCCCCAGCATTTT	CASSDRQLNQPQHF
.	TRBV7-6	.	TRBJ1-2	TGTGCCAGCAGCCCAAACGGCGACAGTTATCATGGCTACACCTTC	CASSPNGDSYHGYTF
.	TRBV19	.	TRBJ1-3	TGTGCCAGTAGTATTGAGGATTACTCTGGAAACACCATATATTTT	CASSIEDYSGNTIYF
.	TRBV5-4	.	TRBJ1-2	TGTGCCAGCAGCAGTGTACAGGCGGGGGGCTACACCTTC	CASSSVQAGGYTF
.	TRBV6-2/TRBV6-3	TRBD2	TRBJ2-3	TGTGCCAGCAGTTACGGACTAGCGGCGGGAAGGGATACGCAGTATTTT	CASSYGLAAGRDTQYF
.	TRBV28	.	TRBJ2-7	TGTGCCAGCAGTTCACCCCAGGGGTCCTACGAGCAGTACTTC	CASSSPQGSYEQYF
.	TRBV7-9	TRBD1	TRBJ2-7	TGTGCCAGCAGCTTAGTTGGACAGGCTAAGGGCTACGAGCAGTACTTC	CASSLVGQAKGYEQYF
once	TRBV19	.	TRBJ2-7	TGTGCCAGTAGTATGAGTCGAGGGTACGAGCAGTACTTC	CASSMSRGYEQYF
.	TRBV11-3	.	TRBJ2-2	TGTGCCAGCAGCCCTAGCAGGGAGCTGTTTTTT	CASSPSRELFF
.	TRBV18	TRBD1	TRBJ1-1	TGTGCCAGTACTGTTCCGAGACAGGGGGCTGAAGCTTTCTTT	CASTVPRQGAEAFF
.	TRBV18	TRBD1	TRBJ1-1	TGTGCCAGCTCACCGGGACAGGGGCCCCTGAACACTGAAGCTTTCTTT	CASSPGQGPLNTEAFF
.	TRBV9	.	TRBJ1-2	TGTGCCAGCAGCGTAGTCGGGGAAGGCTACACCTTC	CASSVVGEGYTF
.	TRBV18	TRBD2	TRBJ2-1	TGTGCCAGCTCACCACCGGGACTAGCATCGGTCCGTGAGCAGTTCTTC	CASSPPGLASVREQFF
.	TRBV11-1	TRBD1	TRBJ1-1	TGTGCCAGCAGCTTAGAAGGGGGCGACACTGAAGCTTTCTTT	CASSLEGGDTEAFF
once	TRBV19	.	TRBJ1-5	TGTGCCAGTTCCCTACCAAGCGGCAATCAGCCCCAGCATTTT	CASSLPSGNQPQHF
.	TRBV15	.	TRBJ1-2	TGTGCCACCAGCAGAGCTACCTTGGAGGGGGGCTACACCTTC	CATSRATLEGGYTF
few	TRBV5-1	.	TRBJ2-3	TGCGCCAGCAGCCCCCGGACTACAGATACGCAGTATTTT	CASSPRTTDTQYF
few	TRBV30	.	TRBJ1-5	TGTGCCTGGAGTAATTGGGGGGTAAGCAATCAGCCCCAGCATTTT	CAWSNWGVSNQPQHF
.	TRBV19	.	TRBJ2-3	TGTGCCAGTAGCCTAATCCCTTACAGGAGACTGACGCCTGCAGATACGCAGTATTTT	CASSLIPYRRLTPADTQYF
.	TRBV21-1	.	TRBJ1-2	TGTGCCAGCAGCAAAGCGCTTTCGCCAGGCCTCTATGGCTACACCTTC	CASSKALSPGLYGYTF
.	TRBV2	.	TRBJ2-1	TGTGCCAGCAGTAACGCGGAAATGAAACAGTTCTTC	CASSNAEMKQFF
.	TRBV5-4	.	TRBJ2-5	TGTGCCAGCAGCTTGGAAGGGGGGGCAGAGACCCAGTACTTC	CASSLEGGAETQYF
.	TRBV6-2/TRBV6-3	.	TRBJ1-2	TGTGCCAGCAGTTACGAGGCCTCTGTCTATGGCTACACCTTC	CASSYEASVYGYTF
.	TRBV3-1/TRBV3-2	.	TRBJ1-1	TGTGCCAGCAGCCAAGACTGGACAGCGTTGACTGAAGCTTTCTTT	CASSQDWTALTEAFF
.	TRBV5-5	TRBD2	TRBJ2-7	TGTGCCAGCAGCTTCTGGCGGGGGACCTACGAGCAGTACTTC	CASSFWRGTYEQYF
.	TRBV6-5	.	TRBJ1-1	TGTGCCAGCACCCCAGGGTATGCGAACACTGAAGCTTTCTTT	CASTPGYANTEAFF
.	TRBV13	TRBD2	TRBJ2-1	TGTGCCAGCAGCTGGTATAGCGGGGGGGCTAATGAGCAGTTCTTC	CASSWYSGGANEQFF
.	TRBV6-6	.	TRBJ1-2	TGTGCCAGCAGTCCGGACTATGGCTACACCTTC	CASSPDYGYTF
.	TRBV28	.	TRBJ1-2	TGTGCCAGCAGTTTGGAGGGGTTTCCCGAATATAGCTATGGCTACACCTTC	CASSLEGFPEYSYGYTF
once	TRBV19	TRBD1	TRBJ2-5	TGTGCCAGTAGTATAGGGACAGGGGCCTTTGAAGAGACCCAGTACTTC	CASSIGTGAFEETQYF
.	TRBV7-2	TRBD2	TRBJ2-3	TGTGCCAGCAGCTTGAGAGGGAGCGGGGGCACAGATACGCAGTATTTT	CASSLRGSGGTDTQYF
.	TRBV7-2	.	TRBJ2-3	TGTGCCAGCAGCTTAGCGCTAGCCTCAGATACGCAGTATTTT	CASSLALASDTQYF
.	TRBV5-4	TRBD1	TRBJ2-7	TGTGCCAGCAGCTTGGCTGACAGGGGGGGAACCTACGAGCAGTACTTC	CASSLADRGGTYEQYF
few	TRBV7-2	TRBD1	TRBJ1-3	TGTGCCAGCAGCTTAGGGACAGGGCTCGGAAACACCATATATTTT	CASSLGTGLGNTIYF
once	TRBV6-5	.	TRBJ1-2	TGTGCCAGCAGGAACCCTACCTATACGAGTGGCTACACCTTC	CASRNPTYTSGYTF
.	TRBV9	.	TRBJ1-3	TGTGCCAGCAGCGTAGCGGGTGAGCCTGGAAACACCATATATTTT	CASSVAGEPGNTIYF
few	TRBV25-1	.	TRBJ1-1	TGTGCCAGCAGTGACTCCTGGGGAGGGAACACTGAAGCTTTCTTT	CASSDSWGGNTEAFF
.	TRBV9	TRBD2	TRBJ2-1	TGTGCCAGCAGCGCGTTTAGCGGGGGGGACAATGAGCAGTTCTTC	CASSAFSGGDNEQFF
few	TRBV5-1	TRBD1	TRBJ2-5	TGCGCCAGCAGCTCCCGGGACAGGGGGGAGACCCAGTACTTC	CASSSRDRGETQYF
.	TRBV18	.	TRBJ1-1	TGTGCCAGCTCGCAGGGCCTGGGGACTGAAGCTTTCTTT	CASSQGLGTEAFF
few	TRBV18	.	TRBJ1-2	TGTGCCAGCTCACCAGATGAGGGTAACTATGGCTACACCTTC	CASSPDEGNYGYTF
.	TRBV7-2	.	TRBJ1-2	TGTGCCAGCAGCTTAGGGCGGGGGGGAGCTCACTATGGCTACACCTTC	CASSLGRGGAHYGYTF
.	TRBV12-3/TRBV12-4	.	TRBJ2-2	TGTGCCAGCAGCCGTTCGAGAAGGGAGCTGTTTTTT	CASSRSRRELFF
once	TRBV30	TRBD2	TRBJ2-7	TGTGCCTGGAGTGTACGGGGGGGAGTCTACGAGCAGTACTTC	CAWSVRGGVYEQYF